This TCR beta chain was found in a study of cytomegalovirus exposure and HLA in healthy donors (dated by TCRdb to about 2017). Some background on the complete study: An earlier analysis of about 530 of the donors reported under 300 Gb of sequence data and 117 million unique TCR beta sequences obtained from around 170 million T cells. Roughly 300 gigabases of sequencing data and approximately 92 million unique TCR sequences made up an early release that covered under 750 HLA-typed donors. Rather than using new phenotypic data, the later analysis identified candidate immune exposures from TCR beta sequences and from how often those sequences occurred across donors. Among 350 to 400 genotyped donors of the cohort, an average of roughly 240,000 unique TCR beta nucleotide sequences were sequenced per donor, roughly 18% of them non-productive. The study combined high-throughput TCR immunosequencing, statistical association of individual TCRs with disease status, and machine learning to predict cytomegalovirus infection status. A separate validation cohort of 100 to 150 different subjects was used in addition to the 666-subject first cohort. HLA typing included class I and class II loci at four-digit resolution. All discovery cohort repertoires had been generated using a single sequencing platform. Donor age, sex, ethnicity and CMV serostatus were collected together with the repertoire data. The T cell repertoires of under 750 subjects were profiled by immunosequencing and related to cytomegalovirus serostatus. Typing coverage differed by locus: A, B, C, DRB1 and DQB1 were typed in roughly 629-630 donors, DQA1 in about 560, DPA1 in around 600, and DPB1 in 400 to 480. An earlier analysis of fewer than 750 of the donors used high-throughput TCR beta sequencing to judge whether each TCR beta V gene segment behaved as functional or pseudogenic. Genome-wide SNP genotypes for about 65% of the roughly 670 donors were used in a later genetic analysis, which treated that subset as a discovery cohort. Roughly 5 DR-DQ haplotypes were treated as single units for association and clustering because of strong linkage in the cohort. Among the roughly 380 genotyped donors, around 81% belonged to the genetic ancestry cluster associated with self-reported Caucasian donors. The study aimed to test whether signatures of past pathogen exposure could be identified by cataloging public T cell receptors. In a later analysis, previously published TCR beta repertoires from several hundred donors were re-analyzed and high-resolution HLA genotyping was added so that TCR occurrence patterns could be studied.

The sample holds a few counts of this clone. No antigen is known for it. It has no much larger one-base neighbor in the sample; base qualities were not kept. Receptors were amplified or captured by the immunoSEQ multiplex PCR assay. For the multiplex PCR, a mixture combining 60 forward primers for TCR Vbeta segments and 13 reverse primers for TCR Jbeta segments was used. The CDR3 region of rearranged TCR beta genes was amplified from genomic DNA with a multiplex PCR assay. The amplified TCR beta libraries were sequenced on the Illumina HiSeq System as 87-base-pair reads. The source study handled its data this way. A later analysis tallied around 87 million unique TCR beta chains across the 666 repertoires, and roughly 11 million of those chains were shared by two or more donors. To remove PCR and sequencing errors, raw reads were error-corrected and collapsed into unique sequences using a nearest-neighbor algorithm that merged closely related sequences. V, D and J gene segments were assigned by aligning CDR3 sequences to IMGT reference sequences. Each retained sequence needed at least a six-nucleotide match to both a V gene segment and a J gene segment. Rearrangements were classified as productive when the CDR3 lacked stop codons and remained in frame with V and J, and all other rearrangements were classified as non-productive. Following IMGT convention, CDR3 was defined as the stretch from the second conserved V-encoded cysteine to the conserved J-encoded phenylalanine. The earlier analysis of 550 to 650 of the donors excluded any sequence lacking an unambiguous match to a single V gene segment. In an earlier analysis of 587 of the donors, a V segment was called functional when productive rearrangements were above 56.7%, and segregating when the standard deviation between donors exceeded 5%. A statistical classification framework was developed to diagnose cytomegalovirus status using the catalog of TCR beta chain sequences. A later analysis assigned V and J genes by comparing TCR nucleotide sequences with IMGT/GENE-DB human TR gene sequences. A later analysis assigned CDR3 sequences and most-parsimonious VDJ recombination scenarios with the TCRdist pipeline. In a later analysis, each TCR beta chain was defined by its CDR3 amino acid sequence together with its V-gene family, and reads lacking a unique V-gene family were excluded. In a later analysis, 550 to 650 highly shared, low-generation-probability nucleotide sequences were removed to address suspected cross-contamination and a sequencing artifact. In a later analysis, a clonal expansion index was calculated for each public chain from normalized within-repertoire ranks of inferred template counts. Generation probabilities in a later analysis came from a VDJ recombination model fitted to out-of-frame rearrangements, and those results were checked against IGoR. A later analysis scored TCR-TCR, TCR-HLA and TCR-CMV co-occurrence with hypergeometric tests, applying a repertoire-size bias correction to TCR pairs. In a later analysis, false discovery rates were estimated by permuting HLA or CMV assignments 20 times. In a later analysis, co-occurring TCRs were grouped with DBSCAN, and TCRdist sequence similarity was added when clustering was performed within HLA-allele-positive subsets. Repertoires with fewer than 30,000 or more than 120,000 public chains were left out of co-occurrence clustering, as were five repertoires with anomalous nucleotide sharing. TCRdb retrieved this table from immuneACCESS and kept in-frame rearrangements only. Not all clones are present; in checked studies, unresolved V genes account for under half, and no reason is known for the remainder. Clonal size and the V and J genes are those of that table, whereas D and trimming came from the DNA. The sample table records some 200,000 clones; roughly 10% of these occur just once. Of the sample, 1% to 1.5% falls within the top ten clones.

The cohort was made up of 500 to 850 healthy bone marrow donors. At the time of sampling, all cohort members were nominally healthy, though unrecorded immune exposures were likely present. The donor was CMV seropositive and was included in the group of 290 or so seropositive cohort members. Every donor gave a peripheral blood sample, and the peripheral blood mononuclear cells from that sample were used for TCR beta sequencing. The Qiagen DNeasy Blood Extraction Kit was used to extract genomic DNA from the blood cell samples. Measured from the cysteine to the phenylalanine, the CDR3 is 14 residues long. This entry keeps only the CDR3 DNA: 42 bases, framed from base 1. Trimming at the junction amounts to 2 bases on V and 4 bases on J, and the germline ends lie 11 bases apart. The germline V gene (reference sequence) yields MNHNY for CDR1 and SVGAGI for CDR2. General findings and caveats noted by the study authors: In both the original and validation cohorts, the classifier was reported to diagnose cytomegalovirus status with high specificity and sensitivity. A later analysis found that HLA-associated TCR beta chains were more clonally expanded and had lower generation probabilities than equally common non-associated chains. Because counts were too low, some 17 rarely observed V segments, including chromosome 9 orphons, were excluded from the earlier analysis of 587 of the donors. In a later analysis, 16,951 TCR beta sequences were associated with specific HLA alleles at a false discovery rate of 0.05. Presence/absence analyses assumed roughly uniform sequencing depth across donors, an assumption that may not hold. A cluster of highly shared sequence variants was judged likely to represent a technical artifact of the sequencing pipeline. An earlier analysis of around 500 of the donors showed that most TCR beta V segments appeared in productive rearrangements either about 90% or about 30% of the time, which broadly matched IMGT annotations. In a later genetic analysis, fewer N-insertions in productive TCRs were reported among donors in an Asian-associated ancestry cluster than the roughly 700-donor mean. Most TCR sequences were seen in very few donors, while some public TCRs were found in many individuals. When HLA alleles, especially DR and DQ, strongly co-occurred, attributing TCR associations to individual alleles was difficult. Linkage disequilibrium might explain the correlated functional status among segregating V segments, but an unknown experimental factor could not be ruled out. It was suggested by the authors that the approach could potentially be generalized to other disease states and immunological phenotypes. A later analysis found that TCR association rates varied across HLA loci, with DRB1 alleles showing the most associated TCRs and HLA-C alleles the fewest. The study gave a list of about 170 TCR beta chains associated with cytomegalovirus. Some IMGT-functional V segments, including TRBV6-2 and TRBV6-3, could not be told apart with the 87-base-pair reads, so those segments were excluded. The cohort was sequenced for TCR beta chains only, and without alpha or paired-chain data the features that could be detected were limited. Several of the top co-occurrence clusters appeared to be linked to parvovirus B19, influenza, CMV and Epstein-Barr virus, according to a later analysis. Because some donors lacked HLA typing at each locus, the association tests relied only on the typed subset. CMV serostatus was the only immune exposure information available for the cohort. In a later genetic analysis, a missense DCLRE1C variant was associated with V-gene and J-gene trimming of TCR beta chains, and the association was replicated in an independent cohort. In vitro tests confirmed that three of the cytomegalovirus-associated TCR beta chains recognize cytomegalovirus antigens. A further reported finding was that TCR beta sequences accurately predicted the HLA-A and HLA-B alleles for most subjects in the first cohort. Most CMV-associated TCR beta chains appeared to be HLA-restricted in a later analysis, and the HLA associations seemed to be driven largely by CMV exposure.

Sequences were obtained from PBMCs. This TCR was sampled from a woman aged 25 to 39 in good health and CMV-seropositive. This receptor chain uses TRBV6-6 and TRBJ2-5; TRBD2 is a possible D gene, resting on 5 matching bases. In nucleotides, the sequence is TGTGCCAGCAGTTACGCCACTAGAGGAGAGACCCAGTACTTC. This translates into CASSYATRGETQYF.